The following is a T cell receptor beta chain sequence with its context. Per the original data handling: Counts of nucleated cells, estimated from reference gene primer amplification, were obtained. Produced via immunoSEQ multiplex PCR; TCRdb's table is partial and in-frame only. V, J and clone size are taken as reported in that table, and D and trimming were inferred from the DNA itself. The data show around 100,000 clones, roughly 89% seen once. The sample is drawn from a study of blood T cell repertoires in COVID-19. The germline gives CDR1 SGHNT, CDR2 YYREEE (reference sequence). V lost 7 bases and J 2 bases, leaving 14 bases between the germline ends. This CDR3 is built from 14 residues.

V gene TRBV5-4 combines with J gene TRBJ2-3; the D gene is possibly TRBD2 (5 bases). The receptor's source is a woman in her forties or fifties with COVID-19, enrolled during active disease. Sequencing used peripheral blood. This CDR3 reads CASSFGLDTDTQYF. CDR3 DNA: TGTGCCAGCTCCTTTGGACTGGACACAGATACGCAGTATTTT.